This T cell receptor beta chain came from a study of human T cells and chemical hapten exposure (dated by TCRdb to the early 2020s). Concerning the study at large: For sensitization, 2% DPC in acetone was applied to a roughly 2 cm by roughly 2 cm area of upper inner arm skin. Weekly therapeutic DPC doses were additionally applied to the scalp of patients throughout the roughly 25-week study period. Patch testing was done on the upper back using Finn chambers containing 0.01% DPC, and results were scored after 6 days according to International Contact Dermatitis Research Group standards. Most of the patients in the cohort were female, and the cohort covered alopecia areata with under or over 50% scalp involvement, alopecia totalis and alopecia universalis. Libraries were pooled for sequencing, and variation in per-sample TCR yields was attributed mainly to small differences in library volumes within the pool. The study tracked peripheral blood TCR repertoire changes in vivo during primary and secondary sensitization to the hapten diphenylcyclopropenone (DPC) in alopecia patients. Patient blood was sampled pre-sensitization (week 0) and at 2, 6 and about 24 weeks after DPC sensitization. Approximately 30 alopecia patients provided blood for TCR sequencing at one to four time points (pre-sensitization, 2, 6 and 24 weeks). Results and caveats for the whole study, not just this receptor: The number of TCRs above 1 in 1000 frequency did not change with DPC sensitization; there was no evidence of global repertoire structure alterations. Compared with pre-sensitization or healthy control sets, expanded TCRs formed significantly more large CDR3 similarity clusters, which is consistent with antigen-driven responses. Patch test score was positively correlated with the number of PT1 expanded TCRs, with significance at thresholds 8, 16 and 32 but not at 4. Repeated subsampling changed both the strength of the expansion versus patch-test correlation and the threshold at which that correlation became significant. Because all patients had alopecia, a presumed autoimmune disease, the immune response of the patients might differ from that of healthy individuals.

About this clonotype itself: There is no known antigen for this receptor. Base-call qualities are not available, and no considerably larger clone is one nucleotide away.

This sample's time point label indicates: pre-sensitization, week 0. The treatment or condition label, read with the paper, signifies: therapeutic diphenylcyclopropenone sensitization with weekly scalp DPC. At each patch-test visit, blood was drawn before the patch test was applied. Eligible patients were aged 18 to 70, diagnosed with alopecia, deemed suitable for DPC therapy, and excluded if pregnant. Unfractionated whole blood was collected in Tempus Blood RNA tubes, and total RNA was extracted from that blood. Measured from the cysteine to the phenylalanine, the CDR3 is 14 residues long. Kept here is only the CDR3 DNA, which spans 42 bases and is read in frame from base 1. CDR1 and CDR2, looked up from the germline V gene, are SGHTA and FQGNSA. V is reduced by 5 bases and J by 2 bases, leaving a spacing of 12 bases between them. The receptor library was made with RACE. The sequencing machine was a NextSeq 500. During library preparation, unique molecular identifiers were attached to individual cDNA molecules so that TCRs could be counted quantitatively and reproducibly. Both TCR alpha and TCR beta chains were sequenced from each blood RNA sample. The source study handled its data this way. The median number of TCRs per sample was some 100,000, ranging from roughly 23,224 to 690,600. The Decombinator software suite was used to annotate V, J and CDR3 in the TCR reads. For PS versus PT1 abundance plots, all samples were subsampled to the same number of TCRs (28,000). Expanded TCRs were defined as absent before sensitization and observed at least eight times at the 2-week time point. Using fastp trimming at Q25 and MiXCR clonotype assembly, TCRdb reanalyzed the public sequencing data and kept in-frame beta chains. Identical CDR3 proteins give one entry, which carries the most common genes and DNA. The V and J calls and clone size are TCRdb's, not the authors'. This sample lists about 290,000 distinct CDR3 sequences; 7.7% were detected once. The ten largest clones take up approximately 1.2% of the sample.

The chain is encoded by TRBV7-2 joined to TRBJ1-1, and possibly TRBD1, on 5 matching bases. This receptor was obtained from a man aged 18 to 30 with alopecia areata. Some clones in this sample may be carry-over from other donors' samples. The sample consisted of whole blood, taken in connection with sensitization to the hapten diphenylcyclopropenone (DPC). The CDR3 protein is CASSQGSVNTEAFF. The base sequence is TGTGCCAGCAGCCAGGGATCCGTAAACACTGAAGCTTTCTTT.